Below, one TCR beta chain is given with its context. This sample was included in a study of blood T cell repertoires in COVID-19. The method was immunoSEQ multiplex PCR; TCRdb's version includes in-frame clones alone and lacks a portion of them. In the table there are around 230,000 clones, about nine tenths of which are singletons. This CDR3 contains 13 residues. The germline CDR1 and CDR2 sequences are SNHLY and FYNNEI. V gave up 3 bases and J gave up 5 bases, with 8 bases separating them. J is TRBJ2-1 and V is TRBV2; D might be TRBD1 (6 bases). This TCR derives from a woman aged 25-40 years with acute COVID-19. The sequencing sample was made of PBMCs or T cells enriched from blood (not recorded which). CDR3 amino acids: CASSDYRDNEQFF. The CDR3 DNA sequence: TGTGCCAGCAGTGATTACAGGGACAATGAGCAGTTCTTC.